Listed here is a single T cell receptor beta chain. Sequenced by immunoSEQ multiplex PCR; TCRdb stores in-frame clones only, minus some. The top ten clones hold 20% to 25% of a sample with 30,000 to 40,000 clones, around 83% of them seen once. The sample is drawn from a study of control samples from healthy donors and cancer patients. The specimen was PBMCs. The clonotype originates from a woman aged 60 to 75 with lung cancer.

In nucleotides, the CDR3 is TGTGCCAGTAGTCCCCTGAACAATGAGCAGTTCTTC. Encoded protein: CASSPLNNEQFF. The rearrangement links TRBV19 to TRBJ2-1; D gene ambiguous. Trimming pared 5 bases from V and 5 bases from J, leaving 7 bases between. CDR3 length equals 12 residues. Germline CDR1 is LNHDA and CDR2 is SQIVND (reference sequence).